These 31 T cell receptor beta chains were sequenced from one sample in a study of regulatory T cells in long-lasting Graves disease. Researchers made TCR beta libraries by using iRepertoire HTBI primers and running Arm-PCR on CDR3 regions. Via MiXCR, TCRdb re-called the multiplex PCR reads, giving one row per CDR3 protein. The table has 600,000 to 800,000 distinct CDR3 sequences, about 32% seen once; the top ten hold about 42%. This sample's time point: persistent/refractory GD, antithyroid drugs over 5 years with positive TRAb. With RNA extracted from PBMCs as input, the TCR library was made. Sample: peripheral blood mononuclear cells (PBMCs), taken when the disease was refractory, from a patient treated with antithyroid drugs. The source is a female donor with Graves disease.

This clonotype has more than one count but fewer than ten. The chain is built from TRBV2 and TRBJ1-5; the D is unclear. V was trimmed by 6 bases and J by 1 base, leaving 7 bases between them. CDR3 length: 13 residues. Germline values: CDR1 SNHLY, CDR2 FYNNEI. The CDR3 DNA reads TGTGCCAGCAGGGAGGGCAGCAATCAGCCCCAGCATTTT. Translated, it gives CASREGSNQPQHF.

J is TRBJ2-7 and V is TRBV20-1, with TRBD2 matching 10 bases. The CDR3 length is 13 residues. Losses at the gene ends were 6 bases for V and 6 bases for J; bases not matched to a gene: 8. From germline, CDR1 is DFQATT and CDR2 SNEGSKA (reference sequence). The CDR3 DNA reads as TGCAGTGCCCCACGGCTAGCGGGAGTCGAGCAGTACTTC. Its protein is CSAPRLAGVEQYF.

J is TRBJ1-2 and V is TRBV6-5; D remains unclear. Germline CDR1 is MNHEY and CDR2 is SVGAGI. The CDR3 has 17 residues. V gave up 4 bases and J gave up 5 bases, with 23 bases separating them. CDR3 sequence: CASSSTAGNHGIYGYTF. CDR3 bases: TGTGCCAGCAGTTCTACGGCCGGTAATCATGGAATATATGGCTACACCTTC.

This clonotype was counted at least ten times. The V gene is TRBV6-2 or TRBV6-3, the J gene TRBJ2-7; 7 bases are a match to TRBD1. V dropped 6 bases and J dropped 2; count of bases not matched to a gene: 10. Germline lookup yields CDR1 MNHEY and CDR2 SVGEGT. The CDR3 loop spans 15 amino acids. DNA of the CDR3: TGTGCCAGCAGGGAAGGGACAGCACGGGCCTACGAGCAGTACTTC. This encodes CASREGTARAYEQYF.

The chain recombines TRBV10-1 with TRBJ2-2; TRBD2 is a possible D gene (5 bases). The V end lost 8 bases, the J end lost 6 bases, and 7 bases lay between the germline ends. This CDR3 is 11 amino acids long. CDR1 and CDR2 (germline): WNHNN, SYGVQD (reference sequence). The CDR3 DNA reads TGCGCCAGCGTGGGAGCCGGGGAGCTGTTTTTT. Amino acids: CASVGAGELFF.

The chain is built from TRBV11-2 and TRBJ2-7, with D possibly matching TRBD2 (6 bases). From germline, CDR1 is SGHAT and CDR2 FQNNGV. Trimming shortened V by 4 bases and J by 6 bases, and 31 bases separated the two germline ends. The CDR3 contains 19 residues. The CDR3 DNA reads TGTGCCAGCAGCTCACCATGGGGGACTCACGACCCTTCCTCTAGCGAGCAGTACTTC. It yields the protein CASSSPWGTHDPSSSEQYF.

The chain couples TRBV7-2 to TRBJ1-2; D not certain. Between the trimmed V and J ends, which lost 7 bases and 6 bases, there was a span of 21 bases. Germline V gene data show CDR1 as SGHTA and CDR2 as FQGNSA. The CDR3 consists of 15 residues. CDR3 DNA: TGTGCCAGCAACTCCCTAGCGGGTACAGTTAATGGCTACACCTTC. This encodes CASNSLAGTVNGYTF.

The chain has TRBV29-1 and TRBJ1-2; no clear D. The length of the CDR3 is 12 residues. Germline values: CDR1 SQVTM, CDR2 ANQGSEA. Trimming removed 6 bases from V and 4 bases from J, with 12 bases in between. The CDR3 DNA reads TGCAGCGTCACCGGTGGATCCTATGGCTACACCTTC. Translation gives CSVTGGSYGYTF.

A few counts support this clonotype. The chain is built from TRBV3-1 and TRBJ1-2, with unresolved D. This CDR3 has 15 residues. CDR1 is LGHDT and CDR2 is YNNKEL in the germline V gene (reference sequence). V lost 0 bases and J 6 bases, leaving 14 bases between the germline ends. The chain's CDR3 is CASSQDGIARDGYTF. The CDR3 nucleotides read TGTGCCAGCAGCCAAGATGGGATAGCAAGGGATGGCTACACCTTC.

The chain joins TRBV6-9 to TRBJ1-1; a weak D match, TRBD1 (6 bases). CDR1 and CDR2 (germline): MNHGY, SVAAGI. The CDR3 is 15 residues long. Between the trimmed V and J ends, which lost 3 bases and 5 bases, there was a span of 16 bases. CDR3 sequence reads: CASSYSSQGWTEAFF. Written as DNA, the CDR3 is TGTGCCAGCAGTTACTCTTCCCAGGGGTGGACTGAAGCTTTCTTT.

V is TRBV6-9 and J is TRBJ1-6; TRBD1 matches at 7 bases. Trimming removed 3 bases from V and 4 bases from J; junction bases left unmatched: 9. This CDR3 has 17 amino acids. Germline V gene data show CDR1 as MNHGY and CDR2 as SVAAGI. CDR3 residues: CASSYALEGAYNSPLHF. DNA of the CDR3: TGTGCCAGCAGTTACGCTTTAGAGGGGGCTTATAATTCACCCCTCCACTTT.

This chain joins TRBV6-1 and TRBJ1-1, with D perhaps TRBD1 (5 bases). CDR1 is MNHNS and CDR2 is SASEGT in the germline V gene. V lost 6 bases, J lost 2 bases, and 10 bases lay in between. This CDR3 region has 13 residues. DNA for the CDR3: TGTGCCAGCAGATTCGACAGTAACACTGAAGCTTTCTTT. Amino acid sequence: CASRFDSNTEAFF.

This clonotype was recorded many times. The gene calls are TRBV6-1 and TRBJ1-1, with 9 bases fitting TRBD1. The CDR3 is 13 amino acids. The germline V gene has CDR1 MNHNS and CDR2 SASEGT. With V trimmed by 6 bases and J by 3 bases, 2 bases remained unmatched. CDR3: CASSRTGDTEAFF. For the CDR3, the DNA is TGTGCCAGCAGCCGGACAGGGGACACTGAAGCTTTCTTT.

The sample holds a few counts of this clonotype. The chain couples TRBV27 to TRBJ1-1; D gene ambiguous. The length of the CDR3 is 13 residues. The V gene lost 8 bases and the J gene lost 5 bases, with 15 bases spanning the gap. Germline-derived CDR1 and CDR2 are MNHEY and SMNVEV (reference sequence). CDR3 region: CASRVDTGTEAFF. DNA of the CDR3: TGTGCCAGCCGCGTCGACACCGGTACTGAAGCTTTCTTT.

J is TRBJ1-1 and V is TRBV2; TRBD1 aligns across 11 bases. J was trimmed by 0 bases and V by 7 bases; bases with no gene match: 10. CDR3 length equals 17 residues. Germline V gene lookup returns CDR1 SNHLY and CDR2 FYNNEI. In DNA form, the CDR3 reads TGTGCCAGCAACCTGCGGACAGGGGGCCTCATGAACACTGAAGCTTTCTTT. As protein: CASNLRTGGLMNTEAFF. The full variable domain, in which reference TRBV2 and TRBJ1-1 provide the parts outside the CDR3, is EPEVTQTPSHQVTQMGQEVILRCVPISNHLYFYWYRQILGQKVEFLVSFYNNEISEKSEIFDDQFSVERPDGSNFTLKIRSTKLEDSAMYFCASNLRTGGLMNTEAFFGQGTRLTVV.

The V and J genes are TRBV6-1 and TRBJ1-5, with TRBD1 matching 7 bases. Trimming removed 3 bases from V and 3 bases from J; junction bases left unmatched: 8. The CDR3 is 16 amino acids. Germline CDR1 is MNHNS and CDR2 is SASEGT. CDR3 nucleotide sequence: TGTGCCAGCAGTGAGATGGGACAGCAGCACAATCAGCCCCAGCATTTT. Its protein is CASSEMGQQHNQPQHF.

This clonotype was counted only a few times. The rearrangement uses TRBV19 and TRBJ2-5; 8 bases match TRBD2. Looked up from germline, CDR1 is LNHDA and CDR2 is SQIVND (reference sequence). Losses at the gene ends were 5 bases for V and 4 bases for J; bases not matched to a gene: 6. The CDR3 loop spans 14 amino acids. CDR3 protein: CASSWTSSRETQYF. CDR3 DNA: TGTGCCAGTAGTTGGACTAGCAGCAGAGAGACCCAGTACTTC.

This clonotype was detected a few times. This CDR3 is CATSRDSPGGSGRWEQYF. In nucleotides, the CDR3 is TGTGCCACCAGCAGAGATTCCCCGGGGGGTAGCGGGCGTTGGGAGCAGTACTTC. This chain uses TRBV15 with TRBJ2-7, with 7 positions matching TRBD2. Trimming at V came to 0 bases and at J to 7 bases, leaving 18 bases not matched to a gene. This CDR3 region has 18 residues. The germline CDR1 and CDR2 sequences are LNHNV and YYDKDF (reference sequence).

The chain links TRBV7-9 to TRBJ2-7, with 9 bases identical to TRBD1. V dropped 5 bases and J dropped 4; count of bases not matched to a gene: 12. CDR1 and CDR2 from the germline V gene are SEHNR and FQNEAQ (reference sequence). This CDR3 contains 16 residues. The CDR3, as DNA: TGTGCCAGCAGCCGCACCCCCGGACAGGGGAAGTACGAGCAGTACTTC. This gives the protein CASSRTPGQGKYEQYF.

The V gene is TRBV5-1, the J gene TRBJ1-1; D is possibly TRBD1 (5 bases). CDR1 SGHRS and CDR2 YFSETQ come from the germline V gene. The CDR3 spans 15 residues. Trimming took off 0 bases at V and 1 base at J, with 10 bases between the two ends. CDR3 region: CASSLGGLPNTEAFF. In DNA, the CDR3 is TGCGCCAGCAGCTTGGGGGGACTGCCGAACACTGAAGCTTTCTTT.

In its sample, this clonotype was seen once. This may stem from a read error, because a much larger clone lies one nucleotide away. The genes are TRBV2 and TRBJ1-2; D is unclear. V dropped 8 bases and J dropped 3 bases, with 10 bases sitting between them. The CDR3 has 12 amino acids. The V gene's germline CDR1 is SNHLY and CDR2 FYNNEI. CDR3 DNA: TGTGCCAGCGCCGGTAGGGACTATGGCTACACCTTC. Its protein product is CASAGRDYGYTF.

The chain joins TRBV6-6 to TRBJ1-5, with 8 positions matching TRBD1. CDR3 length: 16 residues. Germline V gives CDR1 MNHNY, CDR2 SVGAGI (reference sequence). V was pared by 0 bases and J by 7 bases, with 8 bases of the junction left unmatched. The CDR3 DNA sequence: TGTGCCAGCAGTTACTCGGACAGGGCTTGGAACCAGCCCCAGCATTTT. Protein: CASSYSDRAWNQPQHF.

The V and J genes are TRBV11-3 and TRBJ2-7, with D tentatively TRBD1 or TRBD2 (6 bases each). Germline-derived CDR1 and CDR2 are SGHNT and YENEEA. The CDR3 sequence is 15 residues long. Trimming shortened V by 5 bases and J by 3 bases, and 17 bases separated the two germline ends. As DNA, the CDR3 is TGTGCCAGCAGCGTAGGTATAGGGGGGAGCTACGAGCAGTACTTC. Translation gives CASSVGIGGSYEQYF.

The genes are TRBV13 and TRBJ1-1; tentatively, D is TRBD1 (5 bases). There are 14 residues in the CDR3. Germline CDR1 and CDR2: PRHDT and FYEKMQ (reference sequence). The V and J ends lost 4 bases and 1 base respectively, with 10 bases between them. The CDR3 loop reads CASSSRAPNTEAFF. For the CDR3, the DNA is TGTGCCAGCAGCTCCAGGGCCCCGAACACTGAAGCTTTCTTT. Full variable domain (outside the CDR3, taken from reference TRBV13 and TRBJ1-1): AAGVIQSPRHLIKEKRETATLKCYPIPRHDTVYWYQQGPGQDPQFLISFYEKMQSDKGSIPDRFSAQQFSDYHSELNMSSLELGDSALYFCASSSRAPNTEAFFGQGTRLTVV.

The rearrangement links TRBV20-1 to TRBJ2-7; D uncertain. The V and J ends lost 3 bases and 2 bases respectively, with 8 bases between them. Germline CDR1 is DFQATT and CDR2 is SNEGSKA (reference sequence). The CDR3 contains 12 residues. CDR3 coding DNA: TGCAGTGCTAGGGGCTTAGCCTACGAGCAGTACTTC. Amino acid sequence: CSARGLAYEQYF.

Notes on this clonotype: A single base separates this from a much larger clone, so it may be a read error. V usage is TRBV12-3 or TRBV12-4 and J usage is TRBJ1-1, with 8 bases aligning to TRBD1. CDR3 size: 15 residues. The J segment lost 1 base and the V segment lost 6 bases, leaving 7 bases of the junction unmatched. The CDR3 bases are TGTGCCAGCAGACCGACAGGGGCCCCGAACACTGAAGCTTTCTTT. This gives the protein CASRPTGAPNTEAFF.

This chain joins TRBV18 and TRBJ1-2; the D is unclear. There are 15 residues in the CDR3. The germline V gene encodes CDR1 KGHSH and CDR2 LQKENI. V shed 0 bases and J shed 8 bases, with 16 bases lying between them. The chain's CDR3 is CASSPPMVGSRGYTF. The CDR3 DNA sequence: TGTGCCAGCTCACCACCTATGGTGGGTAGTCGCGGCTACACCTTC.

There are a few counts of this clonotype. The rearrangement joins TRBV19 to TRBJ1-1, with D possibly TRBD1 on 6 matching bases. V was shortened by 4 bases and J by 5 bases, with 14 bases between the two germline ends. Per the germline V gene, CDR1 is LNHDA and CDR2 is SQIVND (reference sequence). The CDR3 length is 14 residues. CDR3 region: CASSTLGGRTEAFF. The CDR3 coding sequence is TGTGCCAGTAGTACTCTGGGGGGCAGGACTGAAGCTTTCTTT.

This clonotype has a count of ten or more. This chain connects TRBV2 to TRBJ1-1; 8 bases agree with TRBD1. The CDR3 sequence is 17 residues long. Unmatched junction bases numbered 10, after V lost 3 bases and J lost 1 base. CDR1 is SNHLY and CDR2 is FYNNEI in the germline V gene. For the CDR3, the DNA is TGTGCCAGCAGTGATGGCTACGCCAGGGGGCCGAACACTGAAGCTTTCTTT. It is translated as CASSDGYARGPNTEAFF.

This clonotype came up a few times. The J gene is TRBJ2-7, the V gene TRBV27; the match to TRBD2 covers 10 bases. Germline values: CDR1 MNHEY, CDR2 SMNVEV (reference sequence). This CDR3 region has 14 residues. Trimming removed 6 bases from V and 2 bases from J; junction bases left unmatched: 4. CDR3 sequence reads: CASSISGGTYEQYF. CDR3 nucleotide sequence: TGTGCCAGCAGCATTAGCGGGGGGACCTACGAGCAGTACTTC.

This clonotype has ten or more counts. The chain uses TRBV11-2 and TRBJ1-4; no reliable D call. CDR1 SGHAT and CDR2 FQNNGV come from the germline V gene. Trimming cost V 6 bases and J 0 bases, with 11 bases left between them. This CDR3 region has 15 residues. CDR3 region: CASRSLRTTNEKLFF. DNA for the CDR3: TGTGCCAGCAGATCCCTCAGGACAACTAATGAAAAACTGTTTTTT. Together with reference TRBV11-2 and TRBJ1-4, the CDR3 gives the full variable domain: EAGVAQSPRYKIIEKRQSVAFWCNPISGHATLYWYQQILGQGPKLLIQFQNNGVVDDSQLPKDRFSAERLKGVDSTLKIQPAKLEDSAVYLCASRSLRTTNEKLFFGSGTQLSVL.